The table lists the clone carrying this TCR beta chain with a count of one. Trimming took off 5 bases at V and 1 base at J, with 19 bases between the two ends. The CDR3 extends over 17 amino acids. The germline V gene has CDR1 LNHDA and CDR2 SQIVND (reference sequence). Only in-frame clones appear in the TCRdb table, and some are missing; sequencing was by immunoSEQ multiplex PCR. The sample contains some 240,000 clones, 90% of which appear only once. This sample stems from a study of blood T cell repertoires in COVID-19. The receptor was isolated from a woman aged 55 to 70 with COVID-19, enrolled during active disease. The sequencing sample was made of peripheral blood. The genes are TRBV19 and TRBJ2-3, with D possibly matching TRBD1 (6 bases). CDR3: CASSFLRDTSGTDTQYF. The CDR3 coding sequence is TGTGCCAGTAGTTTCCTTCGGGACACCTCCGGCACAGATACGCAGTATTTT.